A single sample is the source of the 4 T cell receptor beta chains below, sequenced in a study of blood T cells in healthy people across ages. A second PCR of roughly 7 to 11 cycles used a sample-barcoded 5' primer and a J-beta primer mix. TCRdb re-analysed the 5' RACE reads in MiXCR, keeping a single row per CDR3 protein. The table lists 870,000 or so distinct CDR3 sequences, about 28% of them singletons. Sequencing used blood. The receptor source for this set is a woman aged 80 or older in good health.

V usage is TRBV6-5 and J usage is TRBJ2-2, with TRBD2 as a possible D gene (5 bases). V was trimmed by 4 bases and J by 3 bases, leaving 15 bases between them. This CDR3 is built from 16 residues. Germline V CDR1 and CDR2: MNHEY, SVGAGI. CDR3 nucleotide sequence: TGTGCCAGCAGTTTCCAAGGACGCGGGTACACCGGGGAGCTGTTTTTT. It encodes CASSFQGRGYTGELFF.

This clonotype was counted only a few times. This chain links TRBV6-2 or TRBV6-3 with TRBJ2-2; D perhaps matches TRBD1 (6 bases). The CDR3 is 14 amino acids. Trimming removed 5 bases at V and 6 bases at J, with 13 bases between. Germline CDR1 is MNHEY and CDR2 is SVGEGT. The DNA for the CDR3 is TGTGCCAGCAGTCACAGGGAAGGGGCCGGGGAGCTGTTTTTT. Its protein is CASSHREGAGELFF.

This chain joins TRBV7-2 and TRBJ2-3, with 10 bases aligning to TRBD2. The V and J ends lost 2 bases and 1 base, in that order; junction bases with no gene match: 12. Germline values: CDR1 SGHTA, CDR2 FQGNSA. The CDR3 consists of 19 residues. In DNA form, the CDR3 reads TGTGCCAGCAGCTTAAGTCTCCCTAGCGGGAGCCATGGCACAGATACGCAGTATTTT. Protein sequence: CASSLSLPSGSHGTDTQYF.

At least ten counts were recorded for this clonotype. The V gene is TRBV7-2, the J gene TRBJ2-5; 9 nucleotides align to TRBD2. This CDR3 is 19 amino acids long. Germline trimming cut 5 bases from V and 1 base from J; bases unmatched to any gene: 17. The germline V gene encodes CDR1 SGHTA and CDR2 FQGNSA. CDR3 protein: CASSRRVASSGDFQETQYF. The CDR3 region has the DNA TGTGCCAGCAGCCGACGTGTGGCGTCTAGCGGGGACTTCCAAGAGACCCAGTACTTC.